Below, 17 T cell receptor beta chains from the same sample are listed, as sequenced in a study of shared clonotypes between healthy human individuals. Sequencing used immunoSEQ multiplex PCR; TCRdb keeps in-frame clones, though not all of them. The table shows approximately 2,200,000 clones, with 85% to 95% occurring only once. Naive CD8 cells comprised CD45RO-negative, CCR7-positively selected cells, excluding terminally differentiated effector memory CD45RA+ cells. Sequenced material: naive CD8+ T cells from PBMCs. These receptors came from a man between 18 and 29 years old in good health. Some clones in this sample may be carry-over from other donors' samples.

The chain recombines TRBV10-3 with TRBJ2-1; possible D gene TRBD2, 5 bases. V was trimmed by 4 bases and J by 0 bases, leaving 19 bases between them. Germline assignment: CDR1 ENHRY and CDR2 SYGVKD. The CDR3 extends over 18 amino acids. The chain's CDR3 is CAISVMGEPRPSYNEQFF. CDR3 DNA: TGTGCCATCAGTGTGATGGGAGAACCGAGGCCCTCCTACAATGAGCAGTTCTTC.

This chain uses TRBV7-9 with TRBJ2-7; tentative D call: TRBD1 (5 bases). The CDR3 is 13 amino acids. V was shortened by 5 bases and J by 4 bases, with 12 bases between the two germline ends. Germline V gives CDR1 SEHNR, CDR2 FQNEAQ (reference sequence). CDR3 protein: CASSLPGFYEQYF. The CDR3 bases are TGTGCCAGCAGCCTCCCAGGGTTTTACGAGCAGTACTTC.

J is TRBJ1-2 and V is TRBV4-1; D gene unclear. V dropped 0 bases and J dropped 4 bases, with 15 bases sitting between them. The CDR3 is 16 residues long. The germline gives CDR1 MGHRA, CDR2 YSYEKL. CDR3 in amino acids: CASSQESLRPGYGYTF. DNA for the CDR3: TGCGCCAGCAGCCAAGAATCCCTACGACCGGGCTATGGCTACACCTTC.

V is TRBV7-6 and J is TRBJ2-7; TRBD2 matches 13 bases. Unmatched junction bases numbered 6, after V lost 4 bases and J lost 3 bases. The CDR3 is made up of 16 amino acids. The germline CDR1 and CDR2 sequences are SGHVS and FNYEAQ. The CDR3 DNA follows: TGTGCCAGCAGCTCTACTAGCGGGAGGGCCAGCTACGAGCAGTACTTC. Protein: CASSSTSGRASYEQYF.

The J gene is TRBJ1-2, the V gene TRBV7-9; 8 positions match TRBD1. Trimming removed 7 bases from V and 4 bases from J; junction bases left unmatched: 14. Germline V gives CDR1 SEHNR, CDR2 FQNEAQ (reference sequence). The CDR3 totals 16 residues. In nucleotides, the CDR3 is TGTGCCAGCACCTCAGGACAGGGAGGATTCGGCTATGGCTACACCTTC. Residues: CASTSGQGGFGYGYTF.

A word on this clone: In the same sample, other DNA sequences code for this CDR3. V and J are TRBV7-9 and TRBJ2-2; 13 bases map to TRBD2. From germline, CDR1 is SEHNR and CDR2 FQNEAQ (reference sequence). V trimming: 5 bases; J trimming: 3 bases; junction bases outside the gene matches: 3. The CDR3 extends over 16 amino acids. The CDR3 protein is CASSPGLAGDTGELFF. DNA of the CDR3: TGTGCCAGCAGCCCTGGACTAGCGGGAGACACCGGGGAGCTGTTTTTT.

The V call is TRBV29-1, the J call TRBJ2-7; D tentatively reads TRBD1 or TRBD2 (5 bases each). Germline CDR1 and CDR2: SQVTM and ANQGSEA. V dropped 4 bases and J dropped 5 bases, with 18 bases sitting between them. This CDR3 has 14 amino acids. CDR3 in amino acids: CSVGRGRQIDEQYF. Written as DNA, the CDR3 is TGCAGCGTTGGTAGGGGACGCCAAATTGACGAGCAGTACTTC.

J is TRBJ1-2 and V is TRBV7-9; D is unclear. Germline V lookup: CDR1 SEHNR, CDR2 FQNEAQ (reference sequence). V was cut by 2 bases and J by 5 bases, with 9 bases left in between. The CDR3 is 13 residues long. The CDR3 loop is CASSLPPPYGYTF. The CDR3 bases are TGTGCCAGCAGCTTACCCCCACCTTATGGCTACACCTTC.

CDR3 in amino acids: CASSERTSGRPLAGELFF. DNA of the CDR3: TGTGCCAGCAGTGAAAGGACTAGCGGCAGACCTTTGGCCGGGGAGCTGTTTTTT. The V and J genes are TRBV2 and TRBJ2-2, with 10 bases that match TRBD2. The CDR3 totals 18 residues. Germline V lookup: CDR1 SNHLY, CDR2 FYNNEI. The ends lost 2 bases at V and 6 bases at J; junction bases unmatched: 12. Variable domain in full (rest from reference TRBV2 and TRBJ2-2): EPEVTQTPSHQVTQMGQEVILRCVPISNHLYFYWYRQILGQKVEFLVSFYNNEISEKSEIFDDQFSVERPDGSNFTLKIRSTKLEDSAMYFCASSERTSGRPLAGELFFGEGSRLTVL.

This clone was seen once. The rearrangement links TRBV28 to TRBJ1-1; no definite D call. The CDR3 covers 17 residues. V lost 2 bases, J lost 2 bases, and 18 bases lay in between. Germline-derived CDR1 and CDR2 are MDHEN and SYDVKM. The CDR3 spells CASSLIGITLTNTEAFF. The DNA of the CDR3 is TGTGCCAGCAGTTTAATCGGGATCACCCTTACCAACACTGAAGCTTTCTTT.

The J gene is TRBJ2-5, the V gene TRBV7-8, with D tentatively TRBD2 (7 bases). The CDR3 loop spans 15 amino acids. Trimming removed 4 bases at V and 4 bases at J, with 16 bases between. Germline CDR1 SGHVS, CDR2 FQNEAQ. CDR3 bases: TGTGCCAGCAGCTCGAGGGGGGGGAACCCAGAGACCCAGTACTTC. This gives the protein CASSSRGGNPETQYF.

The CDR3, as DNA: TGTGCCAGCAGCCATAGAGACAGGGGGCTCTATCAGCCCCAGCATTTT. It yields the protein CASSHRDRGLYQPQHF. The chain has TRBV4-2 and TRBJ1-5, with TRBD1 matching over 10 bases. This CDR3 has 16 amino acids. Germline CDR1 LGHNA, CDR2 YNFKEQ. After removal of 3 bases from V and 5 bases from J, the junction contained 7 bases not matched to a gene.

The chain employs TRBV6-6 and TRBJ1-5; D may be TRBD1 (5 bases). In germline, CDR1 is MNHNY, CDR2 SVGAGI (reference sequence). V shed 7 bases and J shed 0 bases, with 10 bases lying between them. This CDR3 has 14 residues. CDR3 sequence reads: CASTIQVSNQPQHF. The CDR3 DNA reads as TGTGCCAGCACCATACAGGTTAGCAATCAGCCCCAGCATTTT.

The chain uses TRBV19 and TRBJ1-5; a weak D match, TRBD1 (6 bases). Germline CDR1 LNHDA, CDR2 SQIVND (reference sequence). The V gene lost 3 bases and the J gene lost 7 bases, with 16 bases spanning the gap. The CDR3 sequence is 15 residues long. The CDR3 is CASSIWDTRAQPQHF. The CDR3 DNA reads TGTGCCAGTAGTATTTGGGACACGCGGGCACAGCCCCAGCATTTT.

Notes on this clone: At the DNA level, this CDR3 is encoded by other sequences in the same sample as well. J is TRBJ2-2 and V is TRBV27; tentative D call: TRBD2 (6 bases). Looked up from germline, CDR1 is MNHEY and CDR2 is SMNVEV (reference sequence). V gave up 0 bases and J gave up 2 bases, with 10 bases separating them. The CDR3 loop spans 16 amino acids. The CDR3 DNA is TGTGCCAGCAGTTTATCCCCAGGGACTAACACCGGGGAGCTGTTTTTT. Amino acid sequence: CASSLSPGTNTGELFF.

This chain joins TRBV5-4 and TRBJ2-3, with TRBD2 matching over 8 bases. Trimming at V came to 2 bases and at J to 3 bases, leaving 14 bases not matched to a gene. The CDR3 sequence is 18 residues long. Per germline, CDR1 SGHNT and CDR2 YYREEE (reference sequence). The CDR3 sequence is CASSLMGLGGDGTDTQYF. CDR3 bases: TGTGCCAGCAGCTTAATGGGACTAGGGGGGGATGGAACAGATACGCAGTATTTT.

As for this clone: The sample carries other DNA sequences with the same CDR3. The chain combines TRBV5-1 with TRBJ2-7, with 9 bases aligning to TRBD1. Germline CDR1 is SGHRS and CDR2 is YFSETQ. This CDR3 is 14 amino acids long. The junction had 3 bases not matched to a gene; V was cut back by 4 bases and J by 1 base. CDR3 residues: CASSTGTGSYEQYF. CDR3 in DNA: TGCGCCAGCAGCACCGGGACAGGGTCCTACGAGCAGTACTTC.